This section outlines one T cell receptor (beta chain) sequence together with its context. CDR1 MNHEY and CDR2 SMNVEV come from the germline V gene (reference sequence). Deletions cut 2 bases from V and 1 base from J, with 17 bases between. The CDR3 is 17 amino acids. The sample originates from a study of blood T cell repertoires in COVID-19. Study details: COVID-19 samples collected from the United States, Italy and Spain covered acute and convalescent phases. Nucleic acid was either cDNA or gDNA, and it came from T cells, B-cell-depleted T cells, or PBMCs.

Study processing details: How many nucleated cells were present was estimated from reference gene primer amplification. Sequenced by immunoSEQ multiplex PCR; TCRdb stores in-frame clones only, minus some. The DNA gave D and trimming, while V, J and clone size come from that table. The table includes almost 35,000 clones, 85% to 95% detected once. The TCR originated in a man aged 55 to 70 with active or convalescent COVID-19. The genes are TRBV27 and TRBJ1-1; D is unresolved. Sequencing input: peripheral blood. The CDR3, as DNA: TGTGCCAGCAGTTTACGTAAGTTGGGCAGCCAGAACACTGAAGCTTTCTTT. It translates to CASSLRKLGSQNTEAFF.